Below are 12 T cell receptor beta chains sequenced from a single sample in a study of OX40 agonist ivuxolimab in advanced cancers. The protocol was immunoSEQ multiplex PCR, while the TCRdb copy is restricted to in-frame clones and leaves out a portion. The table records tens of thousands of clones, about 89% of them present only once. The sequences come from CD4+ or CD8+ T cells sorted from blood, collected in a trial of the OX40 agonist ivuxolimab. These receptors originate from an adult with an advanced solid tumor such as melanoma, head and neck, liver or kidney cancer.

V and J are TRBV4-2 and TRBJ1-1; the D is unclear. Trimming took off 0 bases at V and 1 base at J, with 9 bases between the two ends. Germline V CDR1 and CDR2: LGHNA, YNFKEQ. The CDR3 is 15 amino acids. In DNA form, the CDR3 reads TGTGCCAGCAGCCAAGAGGCGGCGGAGAACACTGAAGCTTTCTTT. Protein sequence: CASSQEAAENTEAFF.

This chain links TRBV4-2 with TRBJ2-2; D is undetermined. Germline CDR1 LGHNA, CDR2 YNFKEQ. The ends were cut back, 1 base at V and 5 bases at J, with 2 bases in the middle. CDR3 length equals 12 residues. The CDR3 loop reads CASSQGTGELFF. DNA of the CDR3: TGTGCCAGCAGCCAAGGTACCGGGGAGCTGTTTTTT.

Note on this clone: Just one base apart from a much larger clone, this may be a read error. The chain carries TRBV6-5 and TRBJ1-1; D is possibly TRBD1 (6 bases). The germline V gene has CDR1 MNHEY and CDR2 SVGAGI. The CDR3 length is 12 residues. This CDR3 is CASSYGDTEVFF. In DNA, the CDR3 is TGTGCCAGCAGTTACGGGGACACTGAAGTTTTCTTT.

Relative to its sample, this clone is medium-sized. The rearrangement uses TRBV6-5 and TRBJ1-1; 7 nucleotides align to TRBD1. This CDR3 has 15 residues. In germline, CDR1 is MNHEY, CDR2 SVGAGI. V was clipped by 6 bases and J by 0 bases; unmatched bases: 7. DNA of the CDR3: TGTGCCAGCAGCCAGACAGGGAACATGAACACTGAAGCTTTCTTT. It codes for CASSQTGNMNTEAFF.

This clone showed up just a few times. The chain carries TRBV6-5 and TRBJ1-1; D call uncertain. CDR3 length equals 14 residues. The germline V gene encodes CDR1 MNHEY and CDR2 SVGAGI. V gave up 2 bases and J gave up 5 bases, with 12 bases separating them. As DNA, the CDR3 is TGTGCCAGCAGTTACACCGCCTCCCTGACTGAAGCTTTCTTT. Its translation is CASSYTASLTEAFF.

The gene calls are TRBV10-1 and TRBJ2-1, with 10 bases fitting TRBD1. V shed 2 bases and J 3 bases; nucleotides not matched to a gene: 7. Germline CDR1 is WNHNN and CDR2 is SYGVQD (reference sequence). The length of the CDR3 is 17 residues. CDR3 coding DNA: TGCGCCAGCAGTGAGCCAGACCGGACAGGGGGCTACAATGAGCAGTTCTTC. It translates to CASSEPDRTGGYNEQFF.

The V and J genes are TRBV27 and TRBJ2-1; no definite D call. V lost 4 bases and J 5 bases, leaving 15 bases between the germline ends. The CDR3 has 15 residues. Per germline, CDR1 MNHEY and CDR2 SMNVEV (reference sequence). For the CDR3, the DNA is TGTGCCAGCAGTTCAGACCTGGAGTTCGACAATGAGCAGTTCTTC. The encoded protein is CASSSDLEFDNEQFF.

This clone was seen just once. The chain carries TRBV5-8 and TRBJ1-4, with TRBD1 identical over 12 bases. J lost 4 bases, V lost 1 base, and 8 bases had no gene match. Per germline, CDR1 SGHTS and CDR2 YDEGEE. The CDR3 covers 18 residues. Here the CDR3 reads CASSLIGTGGAFNEKLFF. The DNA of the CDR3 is TGTGCCAGCAGCTTGATTGGGACAGGGGGCGCGTTTAATGAAAAACTGTTTTTT.

The CDR3 region has the DNA TGTGCCAGTAGTCCTCGGACTAGCGGGGGGTCCCGGGAGTACAATGAGCAGTTCTTC. Amino acids: CASSPRTSGGSREYNEQFF. The chain has TRBV19 and TRBJ2-1; 14 bases are a match to TRBD2. CDR3 length: 19 amino acids. From germline, CDR1 is LNHDA and CDR2 SQIVND (reference sequence). With 5 bases clipped from V and 4 bases from J, the junction kept 13 bases outside the gene matches.

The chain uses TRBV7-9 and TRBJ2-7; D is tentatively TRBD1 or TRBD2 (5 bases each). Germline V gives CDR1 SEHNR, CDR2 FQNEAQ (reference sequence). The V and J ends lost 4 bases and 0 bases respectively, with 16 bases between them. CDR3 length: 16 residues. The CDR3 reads CASSYIQGRDSYEQYF. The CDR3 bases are TGTGCCAGCAGCTATATCCAGGGACGGGACTCCTACGAGCAGTACTTC.

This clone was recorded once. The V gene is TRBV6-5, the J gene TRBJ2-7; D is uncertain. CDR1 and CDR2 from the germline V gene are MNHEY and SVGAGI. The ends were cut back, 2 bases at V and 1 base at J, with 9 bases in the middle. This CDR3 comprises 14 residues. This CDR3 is CASSYISRSYEQYF. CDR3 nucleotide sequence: TGTGCCAGCAGTTACATTTCGAGGTCCTACGAGCAGTACTTC.

The CDR3 spells CASSFYPSNQPQHF. CDR3 nucleotide sequence: TGTGCCAGCAGTTTCTACCCTAGCAATCAGCCCCAGCATTTT. J is TRBJ1-5 and V is TRBV6-5; D unresolved. V lost 4 bases, J lost 0 bases, and 7 bases lay in between. Germline values: CDR1 MNHEY, CDR2 SVGAGI. The CDR3 extends over 14 amino acids.